This record covers a single TCR beta chain. Original processing notes: Estimation of nucleated cell counts relied on the amplification of reference gene primers. TCRdb's copy holds only in-frame clones and misses some; the assay was immunoSEQ multiplex PCR. V and J calls and clone size follow that table, whereas D and trimming were derived from the DNA. The data hold 240,000 or so clones, with just under 85% observed a single time. These data belong to a study of blood T cell repertoires in COVID-19. Looking at the study overall: Acute-phase and convalescent COVID-19 samples originated in the United States, Italy and Spain. Nucleic acid was either cDNA or gDNA, and it came from T cells, B-cell-depleted T cells, or PBMCs.

Germline V CDR1 and CDR2: KGHDR, SFDVKD. The CDR3 loop spans 13 amino acids. V shed 6 bases and J shed 0 bases, with 4 bases lying between them. J is TRBJ2-2 and V is TRBV24-1; D unclear. The origin of this receptor is a woman aged 80 or over with acute or convalescent COVID-19. The sample comprised peripheral blood. In DNA, the CDR3 is TGTGCCACCAGTTATCCGAACACCGGGGAGCTGTTTTTT. This translates into CATSYPNTGELFF.